This passage covers 26 T cell receptor beta chains from one sample sequenced in a study of blood T cell repertoires in COVID-19. The method was immunoSEQ multiplex PCR; TCRdb's version includes in-frame clones alone and lacks a portion of them. In the table there are roughly 450,000 clones, less than 95% of which are singletons. Sample: PBMCs or T cells enriched from blood (not recorded which). The receptors derive from a young man who had recovered from COVID-19.

The CDR3 spells CASRAVTGELFF. Here the CDR3 DNA reads TGTGCCAGCAGGGCCGTAACCGGGGAGCTGTTTTTT. This rearrangement joins TRBV5-4 to TRBJ2-2; D is unresolved. The CDR3 runs 12 residues. Germline-derived CDR1 and CDR2 are SGHNT and YYREEE (reference sequence). Trimming left V 5 bases short and J 5 bases short, with 7 bases between.

The V call is TRBV28, the J call TRBJ2-7; 7 bases are shared with TRBD1. The CDR3 has 14 amino acids. Germline V CDR1 and CDR2: MDHEN, SYDVKM. Germline trimming cut 6 bases from V and 4 bases from J; bases unmatched to any gene: 9. The CDR3 protein is CASSLTGSLYEQYF. In nucleotides, the CDR3 is TGTGCCAGCAGCCTGACAGGGTCCCTTTACGAGCAGTACTTC.

This chain connects TRBV25-1 to TRBJ1-1; D call uncertain. CDR1 and CDR2 from the germline V gene are MGHDK and SYGVNS. V dropped 8 bases and J dropped 0 bases, with 10 bases sitting between them. The CDR3 is 13 amino acids. The CDR3 DNA is TGTGCCAGCCCCGGCAGGATGAACACTGAAGCTTTCTTT. Amino acid sequence: CASPGRMNTEAFF.

About this clone itself: Other DNA sequences of this sample code for an identical CDR3. In nucleotides, the CDR3 is TGTGCCAGCAGCTTAACTAGCGGGGGGCAAGAGACCCAGTACTTC. Protein sequence: CASSLTSGGQETQYF. This chain uses TRBV7-9 with TRBJ2-5; TRBD2 agrees at 12 bases. This CDR3 has 15 amino acids. V lost 2 bases, J lost 2 bases, and 0 bases stayed unmatched. Per the germline V gene, CDR1 is SEHNR and CDR2 is FQNEAQ (reference sequence).

The V gene is TRBV11-2, the J gene TRBJ1-6; perhaps TRBD1 as D (6 bases). CDR1 and CDR2 (germline): SGHAT, FQNNGV. Trimming removed 4 bases from V and 10 bases from J, with 14 bases in between. CDR3 size: 14 residues. The CDR3: CASSSTGFGSPLHF. Here the CDR3 DNA reads TGTGCCAGCAGCTCAACAGGGTTCGGCTCACCCCTCCACTTT.

This chain connects TRBV23-1 to TRBJ1-2; D gene ambiguous. TRBV23-1 is an ORF, with its function uncertain. The CDR3 has 15 residues. The V and J ends lost 7 bases and 8 bases respectively, with 23 bases between them. The CDR3 bases are TGCGCCAGCATCCTAATACGGGCCTCCTCGGGGGGCTACACCTTC. This translates into CASILIRASSGGYTF.

The rearrangement uses TRBV12-5 and TRBJ2-2; 7 bases match TRBD2. The CDR3 is 14 residues long. V shed 1 base, J shed 5 bases, and the junction held 1 base outside the gene matches. Germline CDR1 and CDR2: LGHNT and FRNRAP. The CDR3 DNA is TGTGCTAGTGGTTTGGCGGGGGGTACCGGGGAGCTGTTTTTT. Translating gives CASGLAGGTGELFF.

This clone has only one observation. In nucleotides, the CDR3 is TGCGCCAGCACTCCCGTGAAAGCGGGAGGACGCACAGATACGCAGTATTTT. This gives the protein CASTPVKAGGRTDTQYF. This sequence joins TRBV5-1 and TRBJ2-3, with TRBD2 identical over 9 bases. Germline CDR1 and CDR2: SGHRS and YFSETQ. The V gene end was trimmed by 6 bases and the J gene end by 1 base; junction bases not matched to a gene: 12. The CDR3 has 17 residues.

The V call is TRBV2, the J call TRBJ1-5; TRBD1 agrees at 8 bases. Germline loops: CDR1 SNHLY, CDR2 FYNNEI. The CDR3 is 14 residues long. V gave up 6 bases and J gave up 9 bases; unmatched junction bases: 10. CDR3 sequence: CASRNRQGSGPQHF. For the CDR3, the DNA is TGTGCCAGCAGGAATCGACAGGGGTCGGGGCCCCAGCATTTT.

The CDR3 region has the DNA TGCGCCAGCAGCCCCCAGGGGCTAGCGGGGGAGACCCAGTACTTC. As protein: CASSPQGLAGETQYF. The V call is TRBV4-1, the J call TRBJ2-5; TRBD2 aligns across 9 bases. The CDR3 runs 15 residues. V was pared by 4 bases and J by 5 bases, with 8 bases of the junction left unmatched. CDR1 is MGHRA, CDR2 YSYEKL, per germline.

This rearrangement joins TRBV27 to TRBJ2-1; D gene ambiguous. This CDR3 is built from 16 residues. Germline loops: CDR1 MNHEY, CDR2 SMNVEV (reference sequence). Trimming stripped 4 bases from V and 5 bases from J, with 18 bases between. The CDR3, as DNA: TGTGCCAGCAGTTCCCCCACACAAGACAAGAACAATGAGCAGTTCTTC. Translating it yields CASSSPTQDKNNEQFF.

V gene TRBV6-6 combines with J gene TRBJ2-1; TRBD2 might be the D (5 bases). The V gene lost 0 bases and the J gene lost 4 bases, with 7 bases spanning the gap. The germline V gene encodes CDR1 MNHNY and CDR2 SVGAGI (reference sequence). The CDR3 covers 14 residues. CDR3 bases: TGTGCCAGCAGTTACTCCCCGGGGTACAATGAGCAGTTCTTC. Translated, it gives CASSYSPGYNEQFF.

This clone was seen once. The V and J genes are TRBV18 and TRBJ1-6; tentatively, D is TRBD1 (6 bases). This CDR3 spans 14 amino acids. CDR1 is KGHSH, CDR2 LQKENI, per germline. Trimming took 6 bases from V and 9 from J, leaving 15 bases between them. CDR3 nucleotides: TGTGCCAGCTCGCCTGACAGGCAGGGTTCACCCCTCCACTTT. This translates into CASSPDRQGSPLHF.

The CDR3 nucleotides are TGTGCCAGTAAACAGACCGGGGAGCTGTTTTTT. The encoded protein is CASKQTGELFF. The chain employs TRBV19 and TRBJ2-2; D gene unclear. Trimming shortened V by 7 bases and J by 5 bases, and 5 bases separated the two germline ends. This CDR3 is 11 amino acids long. The germline V gene has CDR1 LNHDA and CDR2 SQIVND (reference sequence).

The chain is built from TRBV7-7 and TRBJ1-2, with 10 nucleotides matching TRBD1. Germline trimming cut 4 bases from V and 3 bases from J; bases unmatched to any gene: 2. The CDR3 sequence is 14 residues long. Germline CDR1 reads SSHAT; CDR2 reads FNYEAQ (reference sequence). CDR3 DNA sequence: TGTGCCAGCAGCTGGACAGGGGGGTACTATGGCTACACCTTC. Translating it yields CASSWTGGYYGYTF.

The rearrangement links TRBV9 to TRBJ1-3, with 7 nucleotides matching TRBD1. The ends lost 0 bases at V and 3 bases at J; junction bases unmatched: 6. The CDR3 covers 16 residues. Germline values: CDR1 SGDLS, CDR2 YYNGEE. In DNA form, the CDR3 reads TGTGCCAGCAGCGTAGCCTCAGGGGGACTTGGAAACACCATATATTTT. Amino acid sequence: CASSVASGGLGNTIYF.

The rearrangement uses TRBV7-9 and TRBJ2-3; TRBD2 matches at 11 bases. Trimming removed 6 bases from V and 5 bases from J; junction bases left unmatched: 10. CDR1 and CDR2 from the germline V gene are SEHNR and FQNEAQ (reference sequence). The CDR3 is 16 amino acids. Here the CDR3 reads CASSRRPGTSGDTQYF. The DNA for the CDR3 is TGTGCCAGCAGTCGAAGACCCGGGACTAGCGGAGATACGCAGTATTTT.

This clone was counted many times. The gene calls are TRBV7-8 and TRBJ1-6; TRBD1 matches 9 bases. There are 19 residues in the CDR3. Germline V gene sequence: CDR1 SGHVS, CDR2 FQNEAQ. The ends lost 5 bases at V and 1 base at J; junction bases unmatched: 12. The CDR3 loop reads CASSRRGQGSESYNSPLHF. The DNA of the CDR3 is TGTGCCAGCAGCCGCCGAGGACAGGGGAGTGAGTCCTATAATTCACCCCTCCACTTT.

This chain connects TRBV6-1 to TRBJ1-3; D is perhaps TRBD1 (6 bases). The germline V gene encodes CDR1 MNHNS and CDR2 SASEGT. The CDR3 extends over 14 amino acids. With 3 bases removed from V and 3 bases from J, the gap between germline ends came to 9 bases. CDR3 protein: CASSEQQGGNTIYF. CDR3 coding DNA: TGTGCCAGCAGTGAGCAACAGGGTGGAAACACCATATATTTT.

The chain recombines TRBV27 with TRBJ1-2; TRBD1 is a possible D gene (6 bases). V was trimmed by 3 bases and J by 8 bases, leaving 19 bases between them. Germline CDR1 MNHEY, CDR2 SMNVEV (reference sequence). The CDR3 spans 15 residues. CDR3 coding DNA: TGTGCCAGCAGTTTTAGGGGTCGGGGAACAGGGGGCTACACCTTC. Amino acids: CASSFRGRGTGGYTF.

V usage is TRBV4-1 and J usage is TRBJ2-5, with D perhaps TRBD2 (6 bases). Germline CDR1 reads MGHRA; CDR2 reads YSYEKL. Deletions cut 4 bases from V and 3 bases from J, with 9 bases between. There are 13 residues in the CDR3. The chain's CDR3 is CASSRLVKETQYF. The CDR3 nucleotides read TGCGCCAGCAGCCGACTAGTGAAAGAGACCCAGTACTTC.

This clone turned up a few times. This chain joins TRBV7-9 and TRBJ2-2; D might be TRBD1 (6 bases). Germline V gene sequence: CDR1 SEHNR, CDR2 FQNEAQ (reference sequence). This CDR3 contains 15 residues. V lost 1 base and J lost 3, with 9 bases in between. The CDR3 coding sequence is TGTGCCAGCAGCTTAGGGTCAGGGGACACCGGGGAGCTGTTTTTT. It specifies CASSLGSGDTGELFF.

V and J are TRBV7-9 and TRBJ1-6; D is ambiguous. The CDR3 contains 16 residues. The V gene's germline CDR1 is SEHNR and CDR2 FQNEAQ (reference sequence). V lost 1 base and J lost 9, with 16 bases in between. The DNA of the CDR3 is TGTGCCAGCAGCTTAGGAGACATGGGTATCGGTTCACCCCTCCACTTT. This translates into CASSLGDMGIGSPLHF.

V usage is TRBV27 and J usage is TRBJ2-1; 7 nucleotides line up with TRBD2. Unmatched junction bases numbered 20, after V lost 4 bases and J lost 2 bases. The germline V gene encodes CDR1 MNHEY and CDR2 SMNVEV (reference sequence). CDR3 length equals 20 residues. The CDR3 DNA sequence: TGTGCCAGCAGTTCCCGCTGGGTGGGCATAGCGGGTAGTACCTACAATGAGCAGTTCTTC. Translating it yields CASSSRWVGIAGSTYNEQFF.

This chain connects TRBV28 to TRBJ1-2; perhaps TRBD1 as D (5 bases). Germline-derived CDR1 and CDR2 are MDHEN and SYDVKM. The CDR3 sequence is 15 residues long. Trimming stripped 5 bases from V and 2 bases from J, with 15 bases between. CDR3 protein: CASSPGHLVNYGYTF. CDR3 coding DNA: TGTGCCAGCAGTCCCGGACACTTAGTAAACTATGGCTACACCTTC.

A word on this clone: One end of the junction fails to match germline, which may point to a read error. This rearrangement joins TRBV3-1 (or the pseudogene TRBV3-2) to TRBJ1-1; TRBD1 might be the D (6 bases). Germline assignment: CDR1 LGHDT and CDR2 YNNKEL (reference sequence). The CDR3 has 15 residues. The CDR3 reads CVSSRVGTPNTEAFF. In DNA form, the CDR3 reads TGTGTCAGCAGCCGTGTCGGGACACCGAACACTGAAGCTTTCTTT.